This TCR beta chain emerged from a study of shared clonotypes between healthy human individuals. V was shortened by 2 bases and J by 4 bases, with 11 bases between the two germline ends. CDR3 length: 14 residues. Germline CDR1 and CDR2: MNHNS and SASEGT. As regards this clone: Its antigen is as yet unknown.

Profiling relied on immunoSEQ multiplex PCR, and the TCRdb table lists in-frame clones only, not all of them. This sample has about 960,000 clones, with 60% to 85% found just once. Study-wide results and caveats: A reduction in generation probabilities was seen for non-shared clonotypes relative to those shared by all four donors.

The rearrangement joins TRBV6-1 to TRBJ1-1; D possibly corresponds to TRBD1 (5 bases). This receptor was identified in a man younger than 35 in good health. The specimen sequenced was memory CD4+ T cells sorted from blood. Subset specified: CD45RA-negative fraction. This CDR3 reads CASSESGRVTEAFF. Written as DNA, the CDR3 is TGTGCCAGCAGTGAATCAGGCAGGGTCACTGAAGCTTTCTTT.